Below, 6 T cell receptor beta chains from the same sample are listed, as sequenced in a study of CD4 T cells in relation to SARS-CoV-2 and coronaviruses. Antigens for these TCRs are unknown. Data came from immunoSEQ multiplex PCR; TCRdb stores just in-frame clones and leaves some out. The sample holds approximately 43,000 clones, over 70% seen once. Material for sequencing was naive CD4+ T cells from PBMCs, cultured in vitro. The subset: naive CD4+ T cells isolated by negative enrichment. These receptors were taken from an adult with COVID-19.

The V call is TRBV19, the J call TRBJ2-4, with D uncertain. The V end was cut by 5 bases, the J end by 3 bases, with 14 bases between. The CDR3 sequence is 15 residues long. Germline V gives CDR1 LNHDA, CDR2 SQIVND (reference sequence). CDR3 amino acids: CASSPPYVGKNIQYF. CDR3 DNA: TGTGCCAGTAGTCCTCCATATGTAGGCAAAAACATTCAGTACTTC.

The count of this clone is one. The chain carries TRBV7-3 and TRBJ2-7; D call uncertain. CDR1 and CDR2 from the germline V gene are SGHTA and FQGTGA. The CDR3 loop spans 15 amino acids. Trimming took off 1 base at V and 2 bases at J, with 12 bases between the two ends. The CDR3 DNA sequence: TGTGCCAGCAGCTTAATGGTGGGTAATGCCTACGAGCAGTACTTC. Amino acids: CASSLMVGNAYEQYF.

The chain's CDR3 is CASTTGGRDNEQFF. The CDR3 region has the DNA TGTGCCAGCACTACCGGCGGGAGGGACAATGAGCAGTTCTTC. V is TRBV28 and J is TRBJ2-1; 9 bases map to TRBD2. Germline values: CDR1 MDHEN, CDR2 SYDVKM. V gave up 7 bases and J gave up 5 bases; unmatched junction bases: 6. The CDR3 runs to 14 residues.

The chain is built from TRBV20-1 and TRBJ2-7; D gene ambiguous. The CDR3 runs to 11 residues. V lost 5 bases, J lost 8 bases, and 13 bases lay in between. Looked up from germline, CDR1 is DFQATT and CDR2 is SNEGSKA (reference sequence). The CDR3 coding sequence is TGCAGTGCTGGGAAACAGAGCCAGCAGTACTTC. It is translated as CSAGKQSQQYF.

The V call is TRBV2, the J call TRBJ2-5; D gene unclear. The CDR3 extends over 12 amino acids. CDR1 is SNHLY, CDR2 FYNNEI, per germline. The V end lost 4 bases, the J end lost 1 base, and 4 bases lay between the germline ends. The CDR3 nucleotides read TGTGCCAGCAGTGTGTCCCAAGAGACCCAGTACTTC. It specifies CASSVSQETQYF.

The rearrangement joins TRBV24-1 to TRBJ2-1; TRBD1 matches 10 bases. This CDR3 has 16 residues. Germline V gene sequence: CDR1 KGHDR, CDR2 SFDVKD. V was clipped by 3 bases and J by 0 bases; unmatched bases: 1. CDR3: CATSDGQGDSYNEQFF. CDR3 nucleotides: TGTGCCACCAGTGATGGACAGGGGGACTCCTACAATGAGCAGTTCTTC.